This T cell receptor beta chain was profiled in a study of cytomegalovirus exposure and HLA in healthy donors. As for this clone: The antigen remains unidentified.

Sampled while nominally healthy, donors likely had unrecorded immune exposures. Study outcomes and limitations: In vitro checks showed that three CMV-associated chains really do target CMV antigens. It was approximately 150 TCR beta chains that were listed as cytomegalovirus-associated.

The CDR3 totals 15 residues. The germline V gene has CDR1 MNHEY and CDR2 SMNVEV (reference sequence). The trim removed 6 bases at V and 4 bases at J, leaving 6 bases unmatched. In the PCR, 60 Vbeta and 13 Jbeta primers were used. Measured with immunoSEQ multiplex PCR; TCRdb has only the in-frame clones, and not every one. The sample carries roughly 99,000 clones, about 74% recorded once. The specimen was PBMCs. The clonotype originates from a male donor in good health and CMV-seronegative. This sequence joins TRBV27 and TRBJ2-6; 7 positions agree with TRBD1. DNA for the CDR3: TGTGCCAGCAGCCGCAGGGGGTCGGGGGCCAACGTCCTGACTTTC. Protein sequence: CASSRRGSGANVLTF.